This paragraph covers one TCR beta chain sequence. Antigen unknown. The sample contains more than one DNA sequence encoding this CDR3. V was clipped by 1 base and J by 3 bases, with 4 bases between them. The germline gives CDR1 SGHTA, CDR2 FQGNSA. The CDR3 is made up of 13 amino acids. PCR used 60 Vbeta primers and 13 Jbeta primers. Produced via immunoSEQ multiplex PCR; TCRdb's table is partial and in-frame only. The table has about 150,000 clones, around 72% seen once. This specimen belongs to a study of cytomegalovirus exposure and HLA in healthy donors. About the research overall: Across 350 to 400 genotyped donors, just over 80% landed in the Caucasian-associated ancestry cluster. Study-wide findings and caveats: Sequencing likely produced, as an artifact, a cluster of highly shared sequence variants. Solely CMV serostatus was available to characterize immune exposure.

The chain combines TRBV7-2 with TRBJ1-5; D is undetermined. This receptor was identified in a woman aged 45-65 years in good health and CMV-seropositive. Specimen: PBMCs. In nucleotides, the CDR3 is TGTGCCAGCAGCTTAGGTCACAATCAGCCCCAGCATTTT. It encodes CASSLGHNQPQHF.